This entry lists 10 T cell receptor beta chains sequenced from one sample in a study of T cells in Graves' hyperthyroidism and ophthalmopathy. Amplified TCR beta CDR3 regions derived from RNA transcripts. Initially, a first-round RT-PCR of the TCR CDR3 employed the HTBI primer set. MiXCR, applied by TCRdb to the multiplex PCR reads, yields one record per CDR3 protein. The sample shows roughly 560,000 distinct CDR3 sequences, about 15% of them seen only once. The sample was blood. These TCRs come from a woman aged 40 to 49 with Graves' ophthalmopathy.

This clonotype appeared many times. V gene TRBV20-1 combines with J gene TRBJ2-7; the D gene is possibly TRBD1 (6 bases). Trimming took off 4 bases at V and 9 bases at J, with 19 bases between the two ends. The CDR3 spans 13 residues. Germline-derived CDR1 and CDR2 are DFQATT and SNEGSKA (reference sequence). In DNA, the CDR3 is TGCAGTGCTACCCTCCCTACAGGGTGGGTGCAGTACTTC. Translation: CSATLPTGWVQYF.

This sequence joins TRBV3-1 and TRBJ2-2; TRBD2 aligns across 7 bases. Germline V gene data show CDR1 as LGHDT and CDR2 as YNNKEL (reference sequence). The CDR3 runs 17 residues. V lost 3 bases, J lost 1 base, and 8 bases stayed unmatched. CDR3 amino acids: CASSHSRLAENTGELFF. The DNA for the CDR3 is TGTGCCAGCAGCCACAGCAGACTAGCAGAGAACACCGGGGAGCTGTTTTTT.

This clonotype was found a few times. The chain recombines TRBV7-8 with TRBJ2-2; 7 positions match TRBD2. This CDR3 region has 16 residues. V lost 5 bases and J lost 2; bases outside the gene matches: 8. The germline CDR1 and CDR2 sequences are SGHVS and FQNEAQ. In DNA form, the CDR3 reads TGTGCCAGCAGCGCGTCCGGGGGGACCAACACCGGGGAGCTGTTTTTT. As protein: CASSASGGTNTGELFF.

In DNA, the CDR3 is TGTGCCAGCAGCTACAGTGGGGTCAACTACACCTTC. Protein product: CASSYSGVNYTF. This sequence joins TRBV11-3 and TRBJ1-2; no firm D call. Trimming removed 4 bases at V and 10 bases at J, with 13 bases between. The CDR3 extends over 12 amino acids. The germline CDR1 and CDR2 sequences are SGHNT and YENEEA.

This clonotype came up many times. The chain joins TRBV30 to TRBJ2-5, with 9 nucleotides matching TRBD1. V trimming: 2 bases; J trimming: 2 bases; junction bases outside the gene matches: 3. CDR1 GTSNPN and CDR2 SVGIG come from the germline V gene (reference sequence). The CDR3 is made up of 14 amino acids. CDR3 coding DNA: TGTGCCTGGAGTTTCGGACAGGGGCAAGAGACCCAGTACTTC. This sequence encodes CAWSFGQGQETQYF. Supplemented by reference TRBV30 and TRBJ2-5, the full variable domain reads SQTIHQWPATLVQPVGSPLSLECTVEGTSNPNLYWYRQAAGRGLQLLFYSVGIGQISSEVPQNLSASRPQDRQFILSSKKLLLSDSGFYLCAWSFGQGQETQYFGPGTRLLVL.

The table lists this clonotype with many counts. V is TRBV14 and J is TRBJ2-5, with 8 positions matching TRBD1. Germline CDR1 reads SGHDN; CDR2 reads FVKESK. V trimming: 4 bases; J trimming: 5 bases; junction bases outside the gene matches: 6. This CDR3 region has 14 residues. DNA for the CDR3: TGTGCCAGCAGCCTTGGGACAGGTGGGGAGACCCAGTACTTC. This codes for CASSLGTGGETQYF.

This clonotype has only a few counts. A much larger clone is a single base away; this may be a read error. The chain uses TRBV2 and TRBJ2-7, with 8 bases matching TRBD1. This CDR3 is built from 16 residues. The ends lost 8 bases at V and 2 bases at J; junction bases unmatched: 14. The germline gives CDR1 SNHLY, CDR2 FYNNEI. The CDR3 DNA is TGTGCCAGCGAGAAGCATCCGGGACAGGCGACCTACGAGCAGTACTTC. Protein sequence: CASEKHPGQATYEQYF.

The rearrangement links TRBV7-8 to TRBJ1-5; D gene uncertain. The length of the CDR3 is 14 residues. Trimming stripped 5 bases from V and 5 bases from J, with 13 bases between. Per the germline V gene, CDR1 is SGHVS and CDR2 is FQNEAQ. DNA for the CDR3: TGTGCCAGCAGCCGGTCGGCTGTGGATCAGCCCCAGCATTTT. Translating it yields CASSRSAVDQPQHF.

The chain recombines TRBV19 with TRBJ2-3; 9 bases are shared with TRBD1. Trimming at V came to 10 bases and at J to 4 bases, leaving 6 bases not matched to a gene. The germline V gene has CDR1 LNHDA and CDR2 SQIVND (reference sequence). The CDR3 runs to 13 residues. In DNA, the CDR3 is TGTGCCACCGCGGGACAGGGAGCAGATACGCAGTATTTT. Amino acid sequence: CATAGQGADTQYF.

This clonotype was recorded at least ten times. This rearrangement joins TRBV27 to TRBJ2-7, with 9 bases matching TRBD2. V dropped 7 bases and J dropped 2; count of bases not matched to a gene: 6. The germline gives CDR1 MNHEY, CDR2 SMNVEV (reference sequence). This CDR3 contains 14 residues. In DNA, the CDR3 is TGTGCCAGCAAGGGCGGGAGGGGTACCTACGAGCAGTACTTC. Translating it yields CASKGGRGTYEQYF.